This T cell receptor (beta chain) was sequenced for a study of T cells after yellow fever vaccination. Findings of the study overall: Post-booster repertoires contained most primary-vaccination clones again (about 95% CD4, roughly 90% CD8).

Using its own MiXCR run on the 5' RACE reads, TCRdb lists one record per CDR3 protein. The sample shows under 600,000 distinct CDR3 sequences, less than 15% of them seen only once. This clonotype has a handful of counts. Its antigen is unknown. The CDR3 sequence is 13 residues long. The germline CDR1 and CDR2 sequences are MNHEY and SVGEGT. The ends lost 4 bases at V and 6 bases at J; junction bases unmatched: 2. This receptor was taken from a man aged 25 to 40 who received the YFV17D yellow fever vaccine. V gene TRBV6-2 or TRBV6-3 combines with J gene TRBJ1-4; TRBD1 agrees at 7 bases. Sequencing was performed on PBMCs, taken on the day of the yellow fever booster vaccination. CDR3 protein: CASSSGTDEKLFF. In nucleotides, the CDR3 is TGTGCCAGCAGTTCCGGGACAGATGAAAAACTGTTTTTT.